This T cell receptor beta chain was observed in a study of monozygotic twins with inflammatory bowel disease. There were approximately 3,600 ng of total RNA used for each TCR library. TCRdb reprocessed the 5' RACE reads and keeps a single row for each CDR3 protein, giving no DNA. Listed are approximately 330,000 distinct CDR3 sequences; roughly 2% falls within the top ten. Skipping T cell sorting, the study isolated total RNA directly from whole blood. This CDR3 has 15 amino acids. Germline CDR1 reads MDHEN; CDR2 reads SYDVKM. The chain links TRBV28 to TRBJ1-3. The sequence came from a human donor with ulcerative colitis or Crohn's disease, or a healthy co-twin of an affected twin (not recorded which). Sequencing was carried out using blood. CDR3 amino acids: CASSFRRTSGNTIYF.